This T cell receptor (beta chain) is from a study of response to subunit inactivated influenza vaccine. Findings and limits, study-wide: The authors put forward the suggestion that each seasonal influenza vaccination may bring in only a limited number of new T cells.

Only a few counts were recorded for this clonotype. Antigen unknown. In TCRdb, the RT-PCR reads were re-called with MiXCR into one record per CDR3 protein. The sample lists approximately 570,000 distinct CDR3 sequences, less than 8% occurring once. The source is a man between 50 and 75 years old who received an inactivated influenza vaccine. This sample comprised PBMCs from blood, obtained around 25 months after vaccination.

This CDR3 is CASRTGRGNEKLFF. The CDR3, as DNA: TGCGCCAGCAGAACAGGGAGGGGGAATGAAAAACTGTTTTTT. V gene TRBV5-1 combines with J gene TRBJ1-4; a weak D match, TRBD1 (6 bases). Trimming shortened V by 5 bases and J by 5 bases, and 13 bases separated the two germline ends. The CDR3 consists of 14 residues. The germline gives CDR1 SGHRS, CDR2 YFSETQ. The complete variable domain, with remaining parts taken from reference TRBV5-1 and TRBJ1-4, reads KAGVTQTPRYLIKTRGQQVTLSCSPISGHRSVSWYQQTPGQGLQFLFEYFSETQRNKGNFPGRFSGRQFSNSRSEMNVSTLELGDSALYLCASRTGRGNEKLFFGSGTQLSVL.